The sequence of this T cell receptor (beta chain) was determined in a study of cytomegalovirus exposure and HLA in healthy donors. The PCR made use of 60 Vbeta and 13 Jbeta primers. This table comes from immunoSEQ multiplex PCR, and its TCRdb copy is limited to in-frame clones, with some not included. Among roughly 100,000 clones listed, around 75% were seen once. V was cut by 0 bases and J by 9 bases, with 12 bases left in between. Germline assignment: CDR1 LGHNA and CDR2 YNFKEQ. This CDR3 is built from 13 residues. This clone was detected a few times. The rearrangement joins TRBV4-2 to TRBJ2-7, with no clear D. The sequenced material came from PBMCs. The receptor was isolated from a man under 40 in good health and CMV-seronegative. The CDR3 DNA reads TGTGCCAGCAGCCAAGATCATGTGAAGCGGCAGTACTTC. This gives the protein CASSQDHVKRQYF.